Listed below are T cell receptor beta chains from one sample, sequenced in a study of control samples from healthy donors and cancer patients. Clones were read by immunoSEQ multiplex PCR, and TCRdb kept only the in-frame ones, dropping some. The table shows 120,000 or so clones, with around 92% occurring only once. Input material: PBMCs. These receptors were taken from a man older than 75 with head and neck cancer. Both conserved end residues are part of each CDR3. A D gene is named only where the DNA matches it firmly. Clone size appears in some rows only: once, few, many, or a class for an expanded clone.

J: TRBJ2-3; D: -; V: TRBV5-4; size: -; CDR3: CASSLASSLDTDTQYF; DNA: TGTGCCAGCAGCTTGGCCTCTAGTTTGGACACAGATACGCAGTATTTT
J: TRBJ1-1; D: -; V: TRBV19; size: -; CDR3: CASSRGQEAFF; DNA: TGTGCCAGTAGTAGAGGGCAAGAAGCTTTCTTT
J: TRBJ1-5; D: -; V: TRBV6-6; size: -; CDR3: CASSYSLARGGQPQHF; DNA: TGTGCCAGCAGTTACTCGTTGGCAAGAGGGGGTCAGCCCCAGCATTTT
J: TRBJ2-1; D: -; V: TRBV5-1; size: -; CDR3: CASSVSGPGYNEQFF; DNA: TGCGCCAGCAGCGTATCGGGACCAGGCTACAATGAGCAGTTCTTC
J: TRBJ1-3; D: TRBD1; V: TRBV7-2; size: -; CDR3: CASSSSLGQATSGNTIYF; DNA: TGTGCCAGCAGCTCAAGTCTCGGACAGGCGACCTCTGGAAACACCATATATTTT
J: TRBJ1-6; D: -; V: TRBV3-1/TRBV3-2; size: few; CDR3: CASSHGRWNSPLHF; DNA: TGTGCCAGCAGCCATGGCAGGTGGAATTCACCCCTCCACTTT
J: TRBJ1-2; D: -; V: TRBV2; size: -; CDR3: CASSDWGGYTF; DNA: TGTGCCAGCAGTGATTGGGGTGGCTACACCTTC
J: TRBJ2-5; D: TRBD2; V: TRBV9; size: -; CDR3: CASSAGTSGGQETQYF; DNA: TGTGCCAGCAGCGCCGGGACTAGCGGGGGTCAAGAGACCCAGTACTTC
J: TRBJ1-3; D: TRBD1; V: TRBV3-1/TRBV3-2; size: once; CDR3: CASSQEQGASGNTIYF; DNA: TGTGCCAGCAGCCAGGAACAGGGGGCCTCTGGAAACACCATATATTTT
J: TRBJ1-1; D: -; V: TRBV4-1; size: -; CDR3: CASRPGGWTGTEAFF; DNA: TGCGCCAGCAGACCGGGGGGATGGACTGGCACTGAAGCTTTCTTT
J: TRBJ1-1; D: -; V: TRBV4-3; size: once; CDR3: CASSRFPPQSVGVGTEAFF; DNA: TGCGCCAGCAGCCGATTCCCCCCACAGTCCGTAGGGGTGGGCACTGAAGCTTTCTTT
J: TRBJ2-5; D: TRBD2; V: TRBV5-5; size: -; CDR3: CASSGLAGVETQYF; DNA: TGTGCCAGCAGCGGACTAGCGGGGGTAGAGACCCAGTACTTC
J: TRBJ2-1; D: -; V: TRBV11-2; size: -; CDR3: CASSHYNEQFF; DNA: TGTGCCAGCAGCCATTACAATGAGCAGTTCTTC
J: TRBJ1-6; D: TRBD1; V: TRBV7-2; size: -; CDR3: CASSLGIGTGPGPLHF; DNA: TGTGCCAGCAGCTTAGGTATTGGGACAGGCCCTGGACCCCTCCACTTT
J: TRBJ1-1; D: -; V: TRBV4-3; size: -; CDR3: CASSQDPSGGRGSTEAFF; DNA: TGCGCCAGCAGCCAAGATCCGTCGGGTGGCAGGGGCAGCACTGAAGCTTTCTTT
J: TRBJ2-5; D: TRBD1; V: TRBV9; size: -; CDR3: CASSVETGQETQYF; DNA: TGTGCCAGCAGCGTAGAGACAGGGCAAGAGACCCAGTACTTC
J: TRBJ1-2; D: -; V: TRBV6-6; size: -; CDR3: CASRSSGFDYGYTF; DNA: TGTGCCAGCAGATCTTCGGGGTTTGACTATGGCTACACCTTC
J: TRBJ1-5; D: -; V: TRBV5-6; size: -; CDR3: CASSLRSGVGQPQHF; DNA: TGTGCCAGCAGCTTGAGGTCAGGGGTAGGTCAGCCCCAGCATTTT
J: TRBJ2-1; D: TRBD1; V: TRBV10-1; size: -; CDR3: CASSDYQGVSYNEQFF; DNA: TGCGCCAGCAGTGACTACCAGGGGGTGTCCTACAATGAGCAGTTCTTC
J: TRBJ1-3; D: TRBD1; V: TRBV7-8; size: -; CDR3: CASSLGPGYQGGGNTIYF; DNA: TGTGCCAGCAGCTTAGGGCCAGGATACCAGGGGGGTGGAAACACCATATATTTT
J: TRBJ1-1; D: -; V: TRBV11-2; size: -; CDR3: CASSLDNRWGLEAFF; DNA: TGTGCCAGCAGCTTAGATAATCGGTGGGGGCTTGAAGCTTTCTTT
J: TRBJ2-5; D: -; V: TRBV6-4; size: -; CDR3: CASSDRPEETQYF; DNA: TGTGCCAGCAGTGACAGGCCTGAAGAGACCCAGTACTTC
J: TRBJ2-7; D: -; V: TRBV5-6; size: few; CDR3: CATRTRTGTYEQYF; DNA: TGTGCCACCAGGACTCGAACCGGGACCTACGAGCAGTACTTC
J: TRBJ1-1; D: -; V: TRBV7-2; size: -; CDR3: CASSPRTVTRAFF; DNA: TGTGCCAGCAGCCCGCGGACAGTTACCAGAGCTTTCTTT
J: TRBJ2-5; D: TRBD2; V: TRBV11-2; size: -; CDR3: CASSPRGGIELPQYF; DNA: TGTGCCAGCAGCCCCCGCGGGGGGATCGAGCTGCCCCAGTACTTC
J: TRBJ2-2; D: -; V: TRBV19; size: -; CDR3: CASSPTGTGELFF; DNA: TGTGCCAGTAGCCCTACAGGCACCGGGGAGCTGTTTTTT
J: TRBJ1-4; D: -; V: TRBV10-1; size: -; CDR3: CASSRPATNEKLFF; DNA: TGCGCCAGCAGCAGACCTGCAACTAATGAAAAACTGTTTTTT
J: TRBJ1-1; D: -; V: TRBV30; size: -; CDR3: CAWSPTRGQAFF; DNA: TGTGCCTGGAGCCCAACGAGGGGCCAAGCTTTCTTT
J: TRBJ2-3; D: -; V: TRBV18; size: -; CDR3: CASSPTAPGGTDTQYF; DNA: TGTGCCAGCTCACCGACCGCTCCGGGCGGGACAGATACGCAGTATTTT
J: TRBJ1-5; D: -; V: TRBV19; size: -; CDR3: CASTGGPQPQHF; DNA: TGTGCCAGTACCGGGGGACCTCAGCCCCAGCATTTT
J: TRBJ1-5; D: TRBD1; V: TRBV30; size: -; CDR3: CAWSQLGQSYQPQHF; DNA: TGTGCCTGGAGCCAACTGGGACAGTCCTATCAACCCCAGCATTTT
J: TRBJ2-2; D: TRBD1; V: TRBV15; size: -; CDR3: CATSRAIPGTGRMELTGELFF; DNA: TGTGCCACCAGCAGGGCCATCCCCGGGACAGGAAGGATGGAGTTAACCGGGGAGCTGTTTTTT
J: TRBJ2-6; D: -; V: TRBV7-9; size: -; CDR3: CASSGGTRGSGANVLTF; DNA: TGTGCCAGCAGCGGGGGCACCCGTGGTTCTGGGGCCAACGTCCTGACTTTC
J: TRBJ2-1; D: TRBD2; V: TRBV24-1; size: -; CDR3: CATSDLPGTSGGNEQFF; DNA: TGTGCCACCAGTGATTTACCCGGGACTAGCGGGGGCAATGAGCAGTTCTTC
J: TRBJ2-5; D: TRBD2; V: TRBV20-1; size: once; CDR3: CSASQRDRRRLYQETQYF; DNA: TGCAGTGCTAGTCAGCGGGACCGCAGGAGATTGTACCAAGAGACCCAGTACTTC
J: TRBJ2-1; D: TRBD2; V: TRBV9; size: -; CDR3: CASSRVSGSKEQFF; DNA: TGTGCCAGCAGCCGAGTTAGCGGGAGCAAAGAGCAGTTCTTC
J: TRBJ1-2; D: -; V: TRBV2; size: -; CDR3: CARSGGGGTGYTF; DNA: TGTGCCCGCAGTGGGGGGGGAGGGACCGGCTACACCTTC
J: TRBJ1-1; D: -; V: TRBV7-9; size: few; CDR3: CASSLALGTEAFF; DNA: TGTGCCAGCAGCTTAGCCCTGGGAACTGAAGCTTTCTTT
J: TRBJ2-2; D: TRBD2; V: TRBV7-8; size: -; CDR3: CASSFTGLVLAGELFF; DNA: TGTGCCAGCAGCTTTACAGGACTAGTGTTGGCCGGGGAGCTGTTTTTT
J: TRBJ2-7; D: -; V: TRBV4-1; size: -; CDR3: CASSQGKGPSYEQYF; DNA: TGCGCCAGCAGCCAGGGAAAGGGGCCCTCCTACGAGCAGTACTTC
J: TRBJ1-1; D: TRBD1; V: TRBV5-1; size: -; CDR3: CASSLYDRGPTEAFF; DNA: TGCGCCAGCAGCTTGTACGACAGGGGGCCCACTGAAGCTTTCTTT
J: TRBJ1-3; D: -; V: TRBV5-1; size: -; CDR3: CASSLEGSTYGNTIYF; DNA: TGCGCCAGCTCACTGGAGGGTAGTACATATGGAAACACCATATATTTT
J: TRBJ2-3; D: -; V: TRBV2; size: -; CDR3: CASKDSNTDTQYF; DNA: TGTGCCAGCAAAGACTCCAACACAGATACGCAGTATTTT
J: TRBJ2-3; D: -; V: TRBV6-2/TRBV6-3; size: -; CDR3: CASSYGGAGTDTQYF; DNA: TGTGCCAGCAGTTACGGCGGGGCCGGCACAGATACGCAGTATTTT
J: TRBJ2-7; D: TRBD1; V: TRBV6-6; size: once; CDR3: CASSDTGTGGEQYF; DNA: TGTGCCAGCAGCGATACCGGGACAGGGGGCGAGCAGTACTTC